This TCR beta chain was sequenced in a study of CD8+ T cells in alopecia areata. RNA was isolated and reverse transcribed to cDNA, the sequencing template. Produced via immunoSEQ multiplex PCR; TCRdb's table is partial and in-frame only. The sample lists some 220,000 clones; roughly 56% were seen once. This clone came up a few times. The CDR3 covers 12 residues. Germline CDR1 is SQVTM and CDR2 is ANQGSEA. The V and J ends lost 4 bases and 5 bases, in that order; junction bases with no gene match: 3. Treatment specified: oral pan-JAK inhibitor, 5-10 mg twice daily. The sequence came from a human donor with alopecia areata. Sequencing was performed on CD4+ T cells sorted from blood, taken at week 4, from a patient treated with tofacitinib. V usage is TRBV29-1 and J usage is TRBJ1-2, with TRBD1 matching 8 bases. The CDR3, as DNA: TGCAGCGTTGTGTGGACAGGGTATGGCTACACCTTC. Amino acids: CSVVWTGYGYTF.